These 23 T cell receptor beta chains came from one sample sequenced in a study of CD8 T cells in ankylosing spondylitis. TCRdb re-called the 5' RACE reads with MiXCR, one entry per CDR3 protein. The data hold 340,000 or so distinct CDR3 sequences, with roughly 15% observed a single time. Sequenced sample: blood, either unsorted or a sorted T cell fraction (not recorded which). The source is a male donor with ankylosing spondylitis or in good health (not recorded which).

This clonotype was detected only a few times. The chain is built from TRBV5-1 and TRBJ2-6, with D maybe TRBD1 (6 bases). The CDR3 has 18 residues. Deletions cut 2 bases from V and 1 base from J, with 16 bases between. The V gene's germline CDR1 is SGHRS and CDR2 YFSETQ. CDR3 region: CASSFPGQTSSGANVLTF. The DNA for the CDR3 is TGCGCCAGCAGCTTCCCGGGACAAACGTCATCTGGGGCCAACGTCCTGACTTTC.

The sample holds a few counts of this clonotype. The CDR3 spells CAISQMGQGMAGELFF. CDR3 coding DNA: TGTGCCATCAGCCAGATGGGACAGGGGATGGCCGGGGAGCTGTTTTTT. The rearrangement links TRBV10-3 to TRBJ2-2, with 10 bases aligning to TRBD1. With 6 bases clipped from V and 6 bases from J, the junction kept 10 bases outside the gene matches. This CDR3 is 16 amino acids long. Germline lookup yields CDR1 ENHRY and CDR2 SYGVKD.

This clonotype was seen only a few times. The chain combines TRBV4-2 with TRBJ1-2; no firm D call. The CDR3 is 15 amino acids. The ends were cut back, 0 bases at V and 7 bases at J, with 15 bases in the middle. Germline CDR1 and CDR2: LGHNA and YNFKEQ. CDR3 coding DNA: TGTGCCAGCAGCCAAGATTGGGCAGACTGGGGTGGCTACACCTTC. Translating it yields CASSQDWADWGGYTF.

This clonotype has more than one count but fewer than ten. This chain connects TRBV11-3 to TRBJ2-5; 10 bases align to TRBD1. CDR3 size: 17 residues. Trimming took 4 bases from V and 0 from J; bases not matched to a gene: 8. The V gene's germline CDR1 is SGHNT and CDR2 YENEEA. CDR3 in amino acids: CASSSRDRGPYQETQYF. In DNA form, the CDR3 reads TGTGCCAGCAGCTCACGCGACAGGGGGCCCTACCAAGAGACCCAGTACTTC.

The chain couples TRBV4-2 to TRBJ1-1; TRBD1 is a possible D gene (5 bases). Trimming took off 0 bases at V and 3 bases at J, with 11 bases between the two ends. This CDR3 spans 15 amino acids. The germline V gene has CDR1 LGHNA and CDR2 YNFKEQ. DNA for the CDR3: TGTGCCAGCAGCCAAGACGGGACGGATGACACTGAAGCTTTCTTT. Its protein is CASSQDGTDDTEAFF.

This clonotype was counted ten times or more. The V and J genes are TRBV5-1 and TRBJ2-7; 9 positions match TRBD1. V was pared by 2 bases and J by 4 bases, with 4 bases of the junction left unmatched. The CDR3 runs to 14 residues. Germline CDR1 SGHRS, CDR2 YFSETQ. The CDR3 protein is CASSFGQGMYEQYF. The CDR3 DNA reads as TGCGCCAGCAGCTTCGGACAGGGGATGTACGAGCAGTACTTC.

The rearrangement links TRBV10-3 to TRBJ2-5; D remains ambiguous. The CDR3 sequence is 11 residues long. V lost 0 bases to trimming and J lost 5 bases, with 1 base between them. Per germline, CDR1 ENHRY and CDR2 SYGVKD. The CDR3 sequence is CAISESETQYF. The CDR3 nucleotides are TGTGCCATCAGTGAGTCGGAGACCCAGTACTTC.

This clonotype has more than one count but fewer than ten. The chain carries TRBV5-8 and TRBJ2-7; 13 bases fit TRBD2. CDR1 and CDR2 (germline): SGHTS, YDEGEE. The V gene end was trimmed by 4 bases and the J gene end by 5 bases; junction bases not matched to a gene: 6. The CDR3 is 15 residues long. The CDR3 is CASSPGLAGVNEQYF. DNA for the CDR3: TGTGCCAGCAGCCCCGGACTAGCGGGAGTAAACGAGCAGTACTTC. Filled out from reference TRBV5-8 and TRBJ2-7, the complete variable domain reads EAGVTQSPTHLIKTRGQQATLRCSPISGHTSVYWYQQALGLGLQFLLWYDEGEERNRGNFPPRFSGRQFPNYSSELNVNALELEDSALYLCASSPGLAGVNEQYFGPGTRLTVT.

In its sample, this clonotype was seen a few times. V is TRBV18 and J is TRBJ1-6; TRBD1 agrees at 8 bases. The germline gives CDR1 KGHSH, CDR2 LQKENI. The CDR3 extends over 17 amino acids. V was clipped by 1 base and J by 5 bases; unmatched bases: 7. The CDR3 DNA sequence: TGTGCCAGCTCACCACAAGCAGGGGGCCGGCATAATTCACCCCTCCACTTT. Translating it yields CASSPQAGGRHNSPLHF. The full variable domain, with the rest looked up from reference TRBV18 and TRBJ1-6, is NAGVMQNPRHLVRRRGQEARLRCSPMKGHSHVYWYRQLPEEGLKFMVYLQKENIIDESGMPKERFSAEFPKEGPSILRIQQVVRGDSAAYFCASSPQAGGRHNSPLHFGNGTRLTVT.

The chain joins TRBV30 to TRBJ2-6; D gene ambiguous. CDR1 is GTSNPN and CDR2 is SVGIG in the germline V gene (reference sequence). The germline V and J ends were trimmed by 1 base and 5 bases, with 9 bases remaining between them. This CDR3 has 14 amino acids. The CDR3 nucleotides read TGTGCCTGGAGTGAGTGGGGTCGGGCCAACGTCCTGACTTTC. Protein sequence: CAWSEWGRANVLTF.

This chain links TRBV4-1 with TRBJ1-1; D possibly corresponds to TRBD1 (5 bases). V was trimmed by 2 bases and J by 2 bases, leaving 18 bases between them. CDR1 is MGHRA, CDR2 YSYEKL, per germline. This CDR3 has 17 amino acids. CDR3: CASSQILKGADNTEAFF. The CDR3 bases are TGCGCCAGCAGCCAAATTCTTAAAGGGGCAGATAACACTGAAGCTTTCTTT.

This clonotype was counted between two and nine times. The chain combines TRBV24-1 with TRBJ2-1; 11 bases are shared with TRBD2. The CDR3 loop spans 14 amino acids. CDR1 KGHDR and CDR2 SFDVKD come from the germline V gene. V dropped 9 bases and J dropped 8; count of bases not matched to a gene: 8. The CDR3 DNA sequence: TGTGCCACCTCCACTAGCGGGAGAGGGGATGAGCAGTTCTTC. Translated, it gives CATSTSGRGDEQFF.

V is TRBV10-3 and J is TRBJ2-3; D is perhaps TRBD1 (5 bases). Germline V gene lookup returns CDR1 ENHRY and CDR2 SYGVKD. V lost 7 bases, J lost 6 bases, and 17 bases lay in between. This CDR3 has 14 residues. CDR3 in DNA: TGTGCCATCACCCAACTACCGACAGCGGATACGCAGTATTTT. This gives the protein CAITQLPTADTQYF.

This clonotype occurred a few times. This chain joins TRBV5-1 and TRBJ1-1; 7 bases match TRBD1. The junction had 11 bases not matched to a gene; V was cut back by 1 base and J by 5 bases. Germline V gives CDR1 SGHRS, CDR2 YFSETQ. The CDR3 totals 16 residues. The CDR3 sequence is CASSLSWGPRGTEAFF. CDR3 nucleotide sequence: TGCGCCAGCAGCTTGAGTTGGGGGCCCAGGGGGACTGAAGCTTTCTTT.

This clonotype was found many times. The chain carries TRBV12-3 or TRBV12-4 and TRBJ2-2; 11 nucleotides line up with TRBD2. The CDR3 sequence is 15 residues long. V lost 5 bases to trimming and J lost 5 bases; unmatched junction nucleotides: 4. CDR3 in DNA: TGTGCCAGCAGTCTGGGACTAGCGGCTACCGGGGAGCTGTTTTTT. This encodes CASSLGLAATGELFF.

This clonotype was observed a few times. This chain connects TRBV5-5 to TRBJ2-7; 11 bases align to TRBD2. Germline CDR1 and CDR2: SGHKS and YYEKEE (reference sequence). Trimming took 0 bases from V and 0 from J; bases not matched to a gene: 8. This CDR3 is 18 amino acids long. The CDR3, as DNA: TGTGCCAGCAGCTTGGGGGTCATAGCGGGAGGGCCCTCCTACGAGCAGTACTTC. It codes for CASSLGVIAGGPSYEQYF. The full variable domain, in which reference TRBV5-5 and TRBJ2-7 provide the parts outside the CDR3, is DAGVTQSPTHLIKTRGQQVTLRCSPISGHKSVSWYQQVLGQGPQFIFQYYEKEERGRGNFPDRFSARQFPNYSSELNVNALLLGDSALYLCASSLGVIAGGPSYEQYFGPGTRLTVT.

This clonotype showed up just a few times. The chain combines TRBV11-1 with TRBJ2-5; possibly TRBD1 for D (6 bases). Germline loops: CDR1 SGHAT, CDR2 FQDESV (reference sequence). The CDR3 is 14 residues long. The V and J ends lost 3 bases and 0 bases respectively, with 8 bases between them. In nucleotides, the CDR3 is TGTGCCAGCAGCTTTAGGACAGACCAAGAGACCCAGTACTTC. Translated: CASSFRTDQETQYF.

This clonotype has a handful of counts. This chain uses TRBV20-1 with TRBJ2-3; D is perhaps TRBD1 (5 bases). Germline V gene data show CDR1 as DFQATT and CDR2 as SNEGSKA (reference sequence). This CDR3 comprises 15 residues. Trimming took off 2 bases at V and 4 bases at J, with 16 bases between the two ends. The CDR3 here is CSARSGRVRADTQYF. The CDR3 DNA is TGCAGTGCTAGATCCGGCAGGGTCAGGGCAGATACGCAGTATTTT.

The sample holds a few counts of this clonotype. The DNA for the CDR3 is TGTGCCAGCACCCGACTAGCGGGAGTTCGTGAGCAGTACTTC. Translating it yields CASTRLAGVREQYF. J is TRBJ2-7 and V is TRBV27, with 12 positions matching TRBD2. The CDR3 consists of 14 residues. From germline, CDR1 is MNHEY and CDR2 SMNVEV (reference sequence). The trim removed 7 bases at V and 7 bases at J, leaving 8 bases unmatched.

This clonotype was seen more than once but under ten times. A junction end diverges from the germline sequence, so it may reflect a read error. This chain links TRBV13 with TRBJ2-7; D unclear. The CDR3 has 12 amino acids. Per the germline V gene, CDR1 is PRHDT and CDR2 is FYEKMQ (reference sequence). CDR3 protein: CASSLDRRPAVF. The CDR3 nucleotides are TGTGCCAGCAGCTTAGACCGGCGGCCCGCCGTCTTC.

The chain couples TRBV29-1 to TRBJ1-1; D is uncertain. Trimming removed 4 bases at V and 1 base at J, with 7 bases between. Germline V CDR1 and CDR2: SQVTM, ANQGSEA. The CDR3 loop spans 12 amino acids. Here the CDR3 reads CSVVGSNTEAFF. In DNA, the CDR3 is TGCAGCGTTGTAGGCTCGAACACTGAAGCTTTCTTT.

This clonotype was detected only a few times. The chain couples TRBV20-1 to TRBJ2-1, with TRBD2 as a possible D gene (5 bases). Trimming shortened V by 4 bases and J by 10 bases, and 11 bases separated the two germline ends. Germline V gene sequence: CDR1 DFQATT, CDR2 SNEGSKA (reference sequence). The CDR3 covers 11 residues. CDR3 protein: CSATLAREQFF. CDR3 nucleotide sequence: TGCAGTGCTACCTTAGCGAGGGAGCAGTTCTTC.

This clonotype was counted many times. The gene calls are TRBV12-3 or TRBV12-4 and TRBJ1-4; TRBD1 matches 10 bases. The CDR3 is made up of 16 amino acids. V shed 5 bases and J 0 bases; nucleotides not matched to a gene: 3. CDR3 coding DNA: TGTGCCAGCAGTCTGGGACAGGGGACAACTAATGAAAAACTGTTTTTT. This translates into CASSLGQGTTNEKLFF.